This T cell receptor (beta chain) was recovered during a study of response to subunit inactivated influenza vaccine. This clonotype appeared a few times. TCRdb processed the RT-PCR reads anew with MiXCR; each CDR3 protein has one entry. The sample carries around 600,000 distinct CDR3 sequences, over 9% recorded once. The same data also went into a second study, on T cells expressing NK-cell markers. That source reports: A 5'RACE template switching approach incorporating UMIs was used to make TCR beta cDNA.

The sample here was PBMCs from blood, taken on the day of vaccination. This TCR derives from a man aged 50-60 years who received an inactivated influenza vaccine.

The CDR3 sequence: CASSLRAGKQETQYF. DNA of the CDR3: TGTGCCAGCAGCTTAAGAGCGGGGAAGCAAGAGACCCAGTACTTC. This chain uses TRBV7-2 with TRBJ2-5, with 7 bases fitting TRBD2. CDR1 and CDR2 from the germline V gene are SGHTA and FQGNSA. The CDR3 consists of 15 residues. After removal of 2 bases from V and 2 bases from J, the junction contained 5 bases not matched to a gene.